Included here is one T cell receptor (beta chain) sequence, with context. This clonotype was seen a handful of times. What antigen it recognizes has not been identified. No much larger clonotype is one base removed from it; base qualities were not supplied. The sample comes from a study of CD8 T cells in ankylosing spondylitis (TCRdb year 2017). For the study in its entirety: T cell receptor beta repertoires were profiled in healthy donors and ankylosing spondylitis patients so that disease-linked TCR variants could be found. The full study cohort comprised around 23 ankylosing spondylitis patients and over a hundred healthy donors. Peripheral blood was sampled, and synovial fluid was also collected from ankylosing spondylitis patients. What the research found in general, with its limitations: According to the report, matched synovial fluid samples from ankylosing spondylitis patients were significantly enriched for the disease-linked clones. Some TCR beta motif variants had previously been reported in synovial fluid and blood of reactive arthritis patients, which suggested common disease-initiation mechanisms. The disease-linked clones showed a CD8+ phenotype and occurred at relatively low frequencies in peripheral blood. A TCR beta motif of fewer than 10 highly homologous amino acid variants appeared characteristic of blood from ankylosing spondylitis patients.

The CDR3 runs 14 amino acids, cysteine and phenylalanine included. The read is trimmed to its CDR3 DNA, 42 bases read in frame from base 1. V gives up 0 bases and J gives up 6 bases, and the segment between their germline ends measures 9 bases. CDR1 and CDR2 (MGHRA, YSYEKL) derive from the germline V gene. For sequencing, an Illumina HiSeq 2500 was employed. Quantitative 5'-RACE with molecular barcodes was used to prepare TCR beta libraries. The paper's processing steps were these. To identify disease-linked TCR variants, a new computational method was used, one built on a probabilistic model of VDJ rearrangement. TCRdb took the public reads, trimmed them with fastp at Q25, ran MiXCR for clone calling and kept in-frame beta chains. Every distinct CDR3 protein forms one entry, paired with its most common genes and DNA. Clone size and V and J calls follow TCRdb, not the original study. The table for this sample lists around 390,000 distinct CDR3 sequences; around 22% of them were counted only once. About 17% of the sample lies in the top ten.

The sample was blood, either unsorted or a sorted T cell fraction (not recorded which). The sequence was obtained from a male donor with ankylosing spondylitis. The rearranged segments are TRBV4-1 and TRBJ2-1; no D gene can be assigned with confidence. The sequenced DNA: TGCGCCAGCAGCCAAGATTGGCGGAGCAATGAGCAGTTCTTC. Its product reads: CASSQDWRSNEQFF.